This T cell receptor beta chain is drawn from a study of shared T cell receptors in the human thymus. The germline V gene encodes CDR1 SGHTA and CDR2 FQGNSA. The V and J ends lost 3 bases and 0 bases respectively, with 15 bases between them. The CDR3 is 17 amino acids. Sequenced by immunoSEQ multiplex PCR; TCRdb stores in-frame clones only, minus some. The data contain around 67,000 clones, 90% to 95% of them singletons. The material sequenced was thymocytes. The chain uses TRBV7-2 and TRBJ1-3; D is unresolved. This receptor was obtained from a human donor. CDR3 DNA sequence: TGTGCCAGCAGCTTTTTCGAAAGGTCGGGCTCTGGAAACACCATATATTTT. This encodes CASSFFERSGSGNTIYF.